This T cell receptor beta chain was identified during a study of cytomegalovirus exposure and HLA in healthy donors. At the level of the study: A data release that came early held 75 million to 85 million unique TCRs from HLA-typed donors.

PCR was performed using 60 Vbeta and 13 Jbeta primers. TCRdb's table, derived via immunoSEQ multiplex PCR, lists solely in-frame clones and lacks some. This table holds fewer than 200,000 clones, roughly 71% found once. In nominal health when sampled, donors likely had unrecorded immune exposures nonetheless. Study-level results: Across HLA loci, a later analysis found differing TCR association rates, with DRB1 most and HLA-C fewest. Clonal expansion, a later analysis showed, was greater in HLA-associated TCR beta chains than in equally common others.

Per germline, CDR1 SGHKS and CDR2 YYEKEE (reference sequence). Trimming removed 2 bases at V and 3 bases at J, with 17 bases between. The CDR3 is 16 residues long. As regards this clone: The antigen remains unidentified.

This clonotype originated in a girl aged 10 to 17 in good health and CMV-seronegative. The V and J genes are TRBV5-5 and TRBJ1-2; D gene ambiguous. The sequenced material came from PBMCs. CDR3 sequence reads: CASSLDLPPADYGYTF. CDR3 in DNA: TGTGCCAGCAGCTTAGACCTCCCGCCCGCGGACTATGGCTACACCTTC. Full variable domain (outside the CDR3, taken from reference TRBV5-5 and TRBJ1-2): DAGVTQSPTHLIKTRGQQVTLRCSPISGHKSVSWYQQVLGQGPQFIFQYYEKEERGRGNFPDRFSARQFPNYSSELNVNALLLGDSALYLCASSLDLPPADYGYTFGSGTRLTVV.